The clone carrying this T cell receptor (beta chain) is a singleton in its sample. This table comes from immunoSEQ multiplex PCR, and its TCRdb copy is limited to in-frame clones, with some not included. The repertoire holds roughly 2.2 million clones, with under 95% as singletons. The entry originates in a study of shared clonotypes between healthy human individuals. Germline V CDR1 and CDR2: SGHVS, FNYEAQ. The CDR3 contains 15 residues. V gave up 5 bases and J gave up 6 bases; unmatched junction bases: 9. The source is a man between 18 and 35 years old in good health. Some clones in this sample may be carry-over from other donors' samples. Sequencing used naive CD4+ T cells from PBMCs. As for subset: CD45RA+ positively selected. The chain combines TRBV7-6 with TRBJ1-4, with 7 bases aligning to TRBD1. The CDR3 is CASSQAQGIDEKLFF. The CDR3 DNA reads as TGTGCCAGCAGCCAGGCACAGGGGATCGATGAAAAACTGTTTTTT.